This passage covers 15 T cell receptor beta chains from one sample sequenced in a study of CD8+CD57+ T cells in acquired aplastic anemia. For sequencing, patients were chosen who had shown expansion of CD8+CD57+ cells by flow cytometry. Both TCR beta VDJ combination and CDR3 sequence profiling were carried out. Genomic DNA was the template for this profiling. In TCRdb, the reads were re-called with MiXCR into one record per CDR3 protein. The data hold over 150,000 distinct CDR3 sequences, with 45% to 60% observed a single time. Sequencing input: sorted CD4+, CD8+, or CD8+CD57+ T cells (not recorded which) from PBMCs. The origin of the receptors is a human donor with aplastic anemia.

This chain joins TRBV14 and TRBJ2-7; perhaps D is TRBD1 or TRBD2 (5 bases each). The germline gives CDR1 SGHDN, CDR2 FVKESK. This CDR3 has 12 amino acids. V was clipped by 6 bases and J by 6 bases, with 12 bases between them. The DNA of the CDR3 is TGTGCCAGCAGGAAAGAGGGGTCCGAGCAGTACTTC. Its protein product is CASRKEGSEQYF.

The chain carries TRBV10-2 and TRBJ1-1, with 11 bases matching TRBD1. The CDR3 extends over 12 amino acids. The germline V gene encodes CDR1 WSHSY and CDR2 SAAADI. V shed 9 bases, J shed 10 bases, and the junction held 7 bases outside the gene matches. The CDR3 loop is CASIPGQGGAFF. CDR3 DNA: TGCGCCAGTATTCCGGGACAGGGGGGAGCTTTCTTT.

This chain connects TRBV7-2 to TRBJ2-7; D is unresolved. Germline lookup yields CDR1 SGHTA and CDR2 FQGNSA. The CDR3 is made up of 14 amino acids. The V and J ends lost 1 base and 7 bases respectively, with 14 bases between them. DNA of the CDR3: TGTGCCAGCAGCTTAGAGCGTCGGATTTGGGAGCAGTACTTC. This codes for CASSLERRIWEQYF.

The chain uses TRBV19 and TRBJ1-1; D is undetermined. CDR3 size: 14 residues. CDR1 and CDR2 (germline): LNHDA, SQIVND (reference sequence). V lost 0 bases to trimming and J lost 1 base, with 6 bases between them. The CDR3 DNA is TGTGCCAGTAGTATAGATGCCGGGAACACTGAAGCTTTCTTT. Amino acid sequence: CASSIDAGNTEAFF.

This chain uses TRBV7-9 with TRBJ1-1, with TRBD1 identical over 9 bases. CDR1 and CDR2 (germline): SEHNR, FQNEAQ (reference sequence). V trimming: 1 base; J trimming: 4 bases; junction bases outside the gene matches: 4. The CDR3 runs to 15 residues. CDR3 nucleotide sequence: TGTGCCAGCAGCTTAGGGGACAGGGAGGGCACTGAAGCTTTCTTT. This gives the protein CASSLGDREGTEAFF.

This clonotype was recorded only once. This chain links TRBV4-3 with TRBJ2-7; a weak D match, TRBD2 (5 bases). V lost 6 bases to trimming and J lost 1 base, with 13 bases between them. This CDR3 has 14 amino acids. CDR1 and CDR2 (germline): LGHNA, YSLEER. The CDR3 reads CASSIREQSYEQYF. The CDR3 DNA sequence: TGCGCCAGCAGTATCCGGGAACAGTCCTACGAGCAGTACTTC.

The chain employs TRBV24-1 and TRBJ1-1, with a possible D match to TRBD1 (5 bases). CDR1 and CDR2 (germline): KGHDR, SFDVKD. The CDR3 is 13 amino acids. V was clipped by 7 bases and J by 1 base, with 9 bases between them. The CDR3 region has the DNA TGTGCCACCAGAGGGCAGGGGAACACTGAAGCTTTCTTT. Residues: CATRGQGNTEAFF.

The chain employs TRBV10-3 and TRBJ1-2; D not certain. Germline values: CDR1 ENHRY, CDR2 SYGVKD. The CDR3 consists of 15 residues. Trimming took off 3 bases at V and 2 bases at J, with 13 bases between the two ends. The CDR3 region is CAISDETTGNYGYTF. The CDR3 region has the DNA TGTGCCATCAGTGATGAGACCACGGGAAACTATGGCTACACCTTC.

V gene TRBV20-1 combines with J gene TRBJ2-7; no clear D gene. V was shortened by 5 bases and J by 4 bases, with 12 bases between the two germline ends. Per germline, CDR1 DFQATT and CDR2 SNEGSKA (reference sequence). The CDR3 contains 12 residues. CDR3 sequence: CSAATPRYEQYF. In DNA, the CDR3 is TGCAGTGCTGCCACCCCTAGGTACGAGCAGTACTTC.

This clonotype was counted at least ten times. This chain links TRBV11-3 with TRBJ2-7; D might be TRBD1 (6 bases). Trimming took 6 bases from V and 3 from J, leaving 12 bases between them. The CDR3 covers 13 residues. Per germline, CDR1 SGHNT and CDR2 YENEEA. CDR3 amino acids: CASSKGGNYEQYF. The CDR3 DNA reads as TGTGCCAGCAGTAAAGGGGGAAACTACGAGCAGTACTTC.

The table lists this clonotype with many counts. The chain carries TRBV6-1 and TRBJ1-5; no reliable D call. The germline V gene encodes CDR1 MNHNS and CDR2 SASEGT. There are 16 residues in the CDR3. Trimming took 7 bases from V and 5 from J, leaving 21 bases between them. CDR3 amino acids: CASTTVTRYQHQPQHF. For the CDR3, the DNA is TGTGCCAGCACCACCGTAACCAGGTACCAGCATCAGCCCCAGCATTTT.

This chain connects TRBV4-1 to TRBJ1-4, with a possible D match to TRBD1 (5 bases). Germline V gives CDR1 MGHRA, CDR2 YSYEKL. There are 15 residues in the CDR3. Between the trimmed V and J ends, which lost 4 bases and 0 bases, there was a span of 9 bases. The CDR3 bases are TGCGCCAGCAGCCCACGGACATCAACTAATGAAAAACTGTTTTTT. As protein: CASSPRTSTNEKLFF.

The chain employs TRBV10-1 and TRBJ2-1; the match to TRBD2 covers 7 bases. This CDR3 contains 14 residues. V gave up 0 bases and J gave up 8 bases; unmatched junction bases: 4. Germline-derived CDR1 and CDR2 are WNHNN and SYGVQD (reference sequence). CDR3 in DNA: TGCGCCAGCAGTGAGTCGCGACTAGCCCATGAGCAGTTCTTC. This codes for CASSESRLAHEQFF.

A single count supports this clonotype. V and J are TRBV5-1 and TRBJ2-7; 13 bases fit TRBD2. The V gene's germline CDR1 is SGHRS and CDR2 YFSETQ. The CDR3 runs to 15 residues. With 3 bases clipped from V and 5 bases from J, the junction kept 5 bases outside the gene matches. The CDR3 DNA follows: TGCGCCAGCAGCTATACTAGCGGGGGGGCCAACGAGCAGTACTTC. Protein: CASSYTSGGANEQYF. The whole variable domain, filled in from reference TRBV5-1 and TRBJ2-7, reads KAGVTQTPRYLIKTRGQQVTLSCSPISGHRSVSWYQQTPGQGLQFLFEYFSETQRNKGNFPGRFSGRQFSNSRSEMNVSTLELGDSALYLCASSYTSGGANEQYFGPGTRLTVT.

The chain has TRBV7-3 and TRBJ2-1, with D maybe TRBD2 (6 bases). Per germline, CDR1 SGHTA and CDR2 FQGTGA. V dropped 3 bases and J dropped 2 bases, with 11 bases sitting between them. The CDR3 is 15 residues long. CDR3 coding DNA: TGTGCCAGCAGCTTGCTAGCGCTCACCTACAATGAGCAGTTCTTC. This sequence encodes CASSLLALTYNEQFF.